The next 8 T cell receptor beta chains were all read from a single sample in a study of shared clonotypes between healthy human individuals. Clones were read by immunoSEQ multiplex PCR, and TCRdb kept only the in-frame ones, dropping some. The sample includes over 850,000 clones, about four fifths of them seen just once. The specimen was memory CD4+ T cells from PBMCs. The sample's subset: CD45RA-negative fraction. These receptors were taken from a man between 18 and 35 years old in good health. Some clones in this sample may be carry-over from other donors' samples.

This chain joins TRBV5-1 and TRBJ2-1; the D gene is possibly TRBD2 (5 bases). Trimming cost V 1 base and J 4 bases, with 15 bases left between them. The germline CDR1 and CDR2 sequences are SGHRS and YFSETQ. This CDR3 is 16 amino acids long. The CDR3 DNA reads TGCGCCAGCAGCTTGCAATTTGGAGGCCCTTACAATGAGCAGTTCTTC. Translated, it gives CASSLQFGGPYNEQFF.

This chain links TRBV20-1 with TRBJ2-4, with 7 bases that match TRBD2. The J segment lost 4 bases and the V segment lost 6 bases, leaving 0 bases of the junction unmatched. The CDR3 spans 11 residues. Germline CDR1 is DFQATT and CDR2 is SNEGSKA (reference sequence). Here the CDR3 DNA reads TGCAGTGCGGGGGGGAAAAACATTCAGTACTTC. It specifies CSAGGKNIQYF.

The CDR3 sequence is CASSLDPTDTQYF. CDR3 nucleotides: TGTGCCAGCAGCTTGGACCCCACAGATACGCAGTATTTT. The chain uses TRBV5-4 and TRBJ2-3; D gene uncertain. CDR3 length: 13 residues. Germline lookup yields CDR1 SGHNT and CDR2 YYREEE (reference sequence). V was cut by 0 bases and J by 2 bases, with 4 bases left in between.

This chain connects TRBV28 to TRBJ1-1; TRBD1 matches at 7 bases. Germline V lookup: CDR1 MDHEN, CDR2 SYDVKM. The J segment lost 0 bases and the V segment lost 5 bases, leaving 6 bases of the junction unmatched. The CDR3 spans 15 residues. The CDR3 DNA follows: TGTGCCAGCAGTGTTCCGGGACAGATGAACACTGAAGCTTTCTTT. Its protein is CASSVPGQMNTEAFF.

The genes are TRBV11-3 and TRBJ2-2, with 7 bases identical to TRBD2. Per the germline V gene, CDR1 is SGHNT and CDR2 is YENEEA. This CDR3 contains 16 residues. After removal of 5 bases from V and 5 bases from J, the junction contained 11 bases not matched to a gene. The CDR3 protein is CASSPSGGIGTGELFF. CDR3 DNA sequence: TGTGCCAGCAGCCCGTCGGGGGGTATCGGTACCGGGGAGCTGTTTTTT.

The chain is built from TRBV27 and TRBJ1-1; 7 bases map to TRBD1. The CDR3 sequence is 15 residues long. V was pared by 2 bases and J by 1 base, with 4 bases of the junction left unmatched. Germline values: CDR1 MNHEY, CDR2 SMNVEV (reference sequence). CDR3 sequence reads: CASSLKAGGNTEAFF. In DNA, the CDR3 is TGTGCCAGCAGTTTAAAGGCAGGGGGGAACACTGAAGCTTTCTTT.

The V gene is TRBV27, the J gene TRBJ1-2, with TRBD1 as a possible D gene (6 bases). Per the germline V gene, CDR1 is MNHEY and CDR2 is SMNVEV (reference sequence). This CDR3 is built from 13 residues. V shed 2 bases and J shed 7 bases, with 11 bases lying between them. The chain's CDR3 is CASSLAQGGGYTF. Written as DNA, the CDR3 is TGTGCCAGCAGTTTAGCACAGGGTGGTGGCTACACCTTC.

The chain is built from TRBV6-5 and TRBJ2-1; D is unresolved. From germline, CDR1 is MNHEY and CDR2 SVGAGI. The CDR3 spans 13 residues. V lost 6 bases and J 2 bases, leaving 8 bases between the germline ends. The CDR3 region has the DNA TGTGCCAGCAGCCCGGGTACCTACAATGAGCAGTTCTTC. It encodes CASSPGTYNEQFF.